This note documents a single T cell receptor (beta chain) sequence. This record belongs to a study of blood T cell repertoires in COVID-19. About the study: PBMCs, B-cell-depleted T cells, or T cells provided the cDNA or gDNA that made up the material.

The ends lost 3 bases at V and 8 bases at J; junction bases unmatched: 5. The length of the CDR3 is 15 residues. Per the germline V gene, CDR1 is LGHDT and CDR2 is YNNKEL (reference sequence). In the study's own analysis: How many nucleated cells were present was estimated from reference gene primer amplification. Some clones are missing from TCRdb's copy, which holds only in-frame ones; the method was immunoSEQ multiplex PCR. Clone size and the V and J calls come from that table; the DNA yielded D and trimming. The sample records roughly 170,000 clones, around 85% being singletons. This clonotype was sampled from a man aged 60-69 years who had recovered from COVID-19. The chain links TRBV3-1 (or the pseudogene TRBV3-2) to TRBJ1-4; 11 bases agree with TRBD1. The material sequenced was peripheral blood. CDR3 residues: CASSHSDRGLEKLFF. CDR3 in DNA: TGTGCCAGCAGCCACTCGGACAGGGGGCTCGAAAAACTGTTTTTT.